This TCR beta chain was profiled in a study of blood T cell repertoires in COVID-19. About the research overall: There were acute and convalescent COVID-19 samples, and they came from the United States, Italy and Spain. In each case, the material was cDNA or gDNA derived from T cells, B-cell-depleted T cells, or PBMCs.

Trimming pared 6 bases from V and 3 bases from J, leaving 11 bases between. This CDR3 region has 13 residues. The germline gives CDR1 SGHTA, CDR2 FQGTGA. Authors' data handling: Amplification from reference gene primers served as the basis for estimated nucleated cell counts. Clones were read by immunoSEQ multiplex PCR, and TCRdb kept only the in-frame ones, dropping some. For V, J and clone size, that table is used; D and trimming come from the DNA. The sample records some 200,000 clones, about 87% being singletons. This clone was detected a few times. This chain uses TRBV7-3 with TRBJ1-1, with D possibly matching TRBD1 (5 bases). The receptor comes from a man in his forties or fifties with active or convalescent COVID-19. The sequenced sample consisted of peripheral blood. Here the CDR3 reads CASRLQVHTEAFF. The CDR3 DNA is TGTGCCAGCAGACTACAGGTCCACACTGAAGCTTTCTTT.